The source of this T cell receptor (beta chain) is a study of blood T cell repertoires in COVID-19. The assay was immunoSEQ multiplex PCR, and TCRdb's table has in-frame clones only and misses some. Of about 170,000 clones listed, more than 85% are singletons. V lost 2 bases to trimming and J lost 4 bases, with 8 bases between them. This CDR3 has 13 amino acids. The germline V gene encodes CDR1 SGHTA and CDR2 FQGNSA. The receptor comes from a woman older than 75 with COVID-19, enrolled during active disease. Sequenced input: peripheral blood. J is TRBJ1-2 and V is TRBV7-2, with D possibly TRBD1 on 6 matching bases. CDR3 residues: CASSLQGSYGYTF. As DNA, the CDR3 is TGTGCCAGCAGCTTACAGGGGAGCTATGGCTACACCTTC.